This T cell receptor (beta chain) originates from a study of identical twins. This CDR3 comprises 16 residues. CDR1 and CDR2 from the germline V gene are SGHDT and YYEEEE. The V and J ends lost 0 bases and 1 base respectively, with 10 bases between them. TCRdb reprocessed the 5' RACE reads via MiXCR and lists one record per CDR3 protein. The sample has about 920,000 distinct CDR3 sequences; approximately 13% are singletons. This clonotype was found a few times. These data were also reused for a study on yellow fever vaccine responses in identical twins.

The genes are TRBV5-6 and TRBJ2-2; D gene uncertain. Source material: PBMCs. The sequence derives from a woman between 18 and 30 years old in good health. This CDR3 is CASSLGPKGNTGELFF. The CDR3 DNA follows: TGTGCCAGCAGCTTGGGCCCTAAAGGGAACACCGGGGAGCTGTTTTTT.